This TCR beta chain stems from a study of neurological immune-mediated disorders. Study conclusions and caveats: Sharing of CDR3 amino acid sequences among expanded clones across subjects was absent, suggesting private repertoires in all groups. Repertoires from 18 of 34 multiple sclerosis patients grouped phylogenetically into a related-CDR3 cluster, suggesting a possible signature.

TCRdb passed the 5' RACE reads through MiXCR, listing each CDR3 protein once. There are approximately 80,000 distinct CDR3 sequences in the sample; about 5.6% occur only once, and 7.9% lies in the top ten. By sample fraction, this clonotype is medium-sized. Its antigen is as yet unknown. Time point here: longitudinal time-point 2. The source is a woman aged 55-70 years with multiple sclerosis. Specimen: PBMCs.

The CDR3 reads CASSPTGLAGELFF. The CDR3 bases are TGTGCCAGCAGCCCCACAGGGTTAGCCGGGGAGCTGTTTTTT. The chain has TRBV9 and TRBJ2-2; D may be TRBD1 (6 bases). The germline gives CDR1 SGDLS, CDR2 YYNGEE. With 4 bases removed from V and 6 bases from J, the gap between germline ends came to 13 bases. There are 14 residues in the CDR3.